Described below is a single T cell receptor (beta chain) sequence and its context. This sample stems from a study of cytomegalovirus exposure and HLA in healthy donors. Here immunoSEQ multiplex PCR was the method, and the copy in TCRdb shows in-frame clones only, minus some. Of fewer than 250,000 clones listed, just under 90% are singletons. The CDR3 sequence is 13 residues long. Between the trimmed V and J ends, which lost 5 bases and 7 bases, there was a span of 11 bases. CDR1 MNHEY and CDR2 SVGAGI come from the germline V gene. This clonotype was sampled from a man between 18 and 35 years old in good health and CMV-seronegative. The sample comprised PBMCs. The chain uses TRBV6-5 and TRBJ1-4; unclear D gene. CDR3 DNA sequence: TGTGCCAGCAGTGCGGGGTTCGGTGAAAAACTGTTTTTT. This encodes CASSAGFGEKLFF.